The 6 T cell receptor beta chains below all came from one sample that was sequenced in a study of T-cell memory formation after mild COVID-19. MiXCR was run by TCRdb on the 5' RACE reads, yielding one entry per CDR3 protein. The repertoire holds 350,000 or so distinct CDR3 sequences, roughly 13% seen once, with about a fifth in the top ten. The material sequenced was PBMCs or a T cell subset sorted from them (not recorded which). These receptors all stem from a young man who had mild COVID-19 (a few samples of this study predate the infection). Cell type and time point are not known.

In regard to this clonotype: Its ends do not fully match the called genes, so a read error is possible. V is TRBV2 and J is TRBJ1-1; 7 bases agree with TRBD1. Germline CDR1 is SNHLY and CDR2 is FYNNEI. The CDR3 has 15 amino acids. The CDR3 loop is CASNAQGLGGTVAFF. In DNA form, the CDR3 reads TGTGCCAGCAACGCACAGGGGCTCGGGGGCACTGTAGCTTTCTTT.

This clonotype was seen only a few times. This chain connects TRBV9 to TRBJ1-2; 8 bases agree with TRBD1. J lost 4 bases, V lost 2 bases, and 7 bases had no gene match. The CDR3 length is 15 residues. Germline lookup yields CDR1 SGDLS and CDR2 YYNGEE. CDR3: CASSVGQGWGYGYTF. CDR3 nucleotide sequence: TGTGCCAGCAGCGTCGGACAGGGTTGGGGCTATGGCTACACCTTC.

The V gene is TRBV11-2, the J gene TRBJ2-2; D may be TRBD2 (5 bases). Germline CDR1 and CDR2: SGHAT and FQNNGV. V lost 5 bases and J 7 bases, leaving 14 bases between the germline ends. The CDR3 contains 14 residues. The CDR3 region is CASSPTEVSGELFF. The DNA of the CDR3 is TGTGCCAGCAGCCCCACGGAGGTCAGCGGGGAGCTGTTTTTT.

Ten or more counts support this clonotype. The rearrangement links TRBV7-2 to TRBJ2-3; perhaps TRBD2 as D (6 bases). This CDR3 is 15 amino acids long. V dropped 8 bases and J dropped 10 bases, with 25 bases sitting between them. Germline V gene lookup returns CDR1 SGHTA and CDR2 FQGNSA. CDR3 coding DNA: TGTGCCAGCTCCCTCTGGCCGGGGGTAACGTGGGCGCAGTATTTT. Its translation is CASSLWPGVTWAQYF.

The V gene is TRBV4-1, the J gene TRBJ2-3; the D gene could be TRBD1 or TRBD2 (5 bases each). The V and J ends lost 1 base and 5 bases respectively, with 19 bases between them. This CDR3 contains 17 residues. Germline V gene lookup returns CDR1 MGHRA and CDR2 YSYEKL. CDR3 nucleotide sequence: TGCGCCAGCAGCCAAGCGGGGCCACCAAGTCGTGGAGATACGCAGTATTTT. This gives the protein CASSQAGPPSRGDTQYF.

In its sample, this clonotype was seen a few times. The V gene is TRBV7-9, the J gene TRBJ2-2, with 8 bases lining up with TRBD2. This CDR3 comprises 16 residues. V lost 6 bases and J lost 3; bases outside the gene matches: 9. Germline-derived CDR1 and CDR2 are SEHNR and FQNEAQ (reference sequence). DNA for the CDR3: TGTGCCAGCAGACCCTTTCGGGGGGGCCACACCGGGGAGCTGTTTTTT. It codes for CASRPFRGGHTGELFF.